This T cell receptor (beta chain) was captured in a study of blood T cell repertoires in COVID-19. About the study: Acute-phase and convalescent COVID-19 samples originated in the United States, Italy and Spain. The analysed material was cDNA or gDNA that came from T cells, B-cell-depleted T cells, or PBMCs.

The CDR3 is 16 residues long. Trimming removed 4 bases from V and 3 bases from J; junction bases left unmatched: 5. The V gene's germline CDR1 is MNHNS and CDR2 SASEGT. Original analysis: From reference gene primer amplification, estimates of nucleated cell counts were derived. Measured with immunoSEQ multiplex PCR; TCRdb has only the in-frame clones, and not every one. V and J calls and clone size come straight from that table; D and trimming were deduced from the DNA. The sample includes 85,000 to 130,000 clones, 88% of them seen just once. The receptor comes from a woman aged 60-70 years with acute or convalescent COVID-19. The V and J genes are TRBV6-1 and TRBJ2-2; TRBD2 matches 10 bases. Sequenced sample: peripheral blood. CDR3 sequence reads: CASSGSGTSDTGELFF. DNA of the CDR3: TGTGCCAGCAGTGGTTCCGGGACTAGCGACACCGGGGAGCTGTTTTTT.